The next 30 T cell receptor beta chains were all read from a single sample in a study of identical twins. TCRdb used MiXCR to reprocess the 5' RACE reads, holding one entry per CDR3 protein. The data hold some 190,000 distinct CDR3 sequences, with approximately 15% observed a single time. In addition, the sample was reused for a study of T cells expressing NK-cell markers.

Specimen: CD8+ T cells sorted from blood. The receptors originated from a woman between 18 and 29 years old in good health.

This clonotype has only a few counts. The chain has TRBV4-1 and TRBJ2-1; D is possibly TRBD1 (6 bases). CDR1 is MGHRA and CDR2 is YSYEKL in the germline V gene. The V gene lost 3 bases and the J gene lost 7 bases, with 13 bases spanning the gap. The CDR3 sequence is 14 residues long. The CDR3 reads CASSQSAGANEQFF. The CDR3 DNA reads TGCGCCAGCAGCCAGAGTGCAGGGGCGAATGAGCAGTTCTTC.

In nucleotides, the CDR3 is TGTGCCAGCAGCCTGTCCCGGGCCAGCTCCTACGAGCAGTACTTC. Translation gives CASSLSRASSYEQYF. The chain combines TRBV12-3 or TRBV12-4 with TRBJ2-7, with D hard to call. Trimming removed 6 bases at V and 0 bases at J, with 15 bases between. CDR3 length: 15 residues.

This clonotype was seen a few times. This chain joins TRBV5-1 and TRBJ2-3; 13 nucleotides line up with TRBD2. CDR3 length equals 16 residues. V lost 5 bases to trimming and J lost 2 bases; unmatched junction nucleotides: 5. Germline V gene lookup returns CDR1 SGHRS and CDR2 YFSETQ. The CDR3 loop reads CASRPGLAGNTDTQYF. The CDR3 DNA is TGCGCCAGCAGGCCGGGACTAGCGGGGAACACAGATACGCAGTATTTT.

This clonotype occurred a few times. V and J are TRBV10-3 and TRBJ2-5; unclear D gene. The V end was cut by 2 bases, the J end by 4 bases, with 8 bases between. CDR3 length: 13 amino acids. The V gene's germline CDR1 is ENHRY and CDR2 SYGVKD. CDR3 sequence reads: CAISEERVETQYF. In DNA form, the CDR3 reads TGTGCCATCAGTGAGGAAAGGGTAGAGACCCAGTACTTC.

In its sample, this clonotype was seen a few times. V gene TRBV19 combines with J gene TRBJ2-5; D gene ambiguous. The germline V gene has CDR1 LNHDA and CDR2 SQIVND (reference sequence). This CDR3 spans 12 amino acids. V was shortened by 8 bases and J by 2 bases, with 9 bases between the two germline ends. CDR3 in DNA: TGTGCCAGTGGCGGCAGACAAGAGACCCAGTACTTC. Residues: CASGGRQETQYF.

This chain connects TRBV27 to TRBJ2-7; 8 nucleotides align to TRBD1. J lost 6 bases, V lost 2 bases, and 6 bases had no gene match. The germline V gene has CDR1 MNHEY and CDR2 SMNVEV (reference sequence). This CDR3 is 14 amino acids long. CDR3 residues: CASSLGTGFSEQYF. In DNA, the CDR3 is TGTGCCAGCAGTTTAGGGACAGGATTTTCCGAGCAGTACTTC.

This clonotype was seen more than once but under ten times. This chain connects TRBV24-1 to TRBJ2-1; D call uncertain. Germline V lookup: CDR1 KGHDR, CDR2 SFDVKD. V lost 2 bases and J lost 2, with 9 bases in between. The CDR3 is 15 residues long. CDR3 protein: CATSDSRHTYNEQFF. The CDR3 DNA is TGTGCCACCAGTGATTCCCGTCATACCTACAATGAGCAGTTCTTC.

J is TRBJ1-1 and V is TRBV6-1, with D possibly matching TRBD1 (6 bases). CDR3 length: 13 amino acids. Trimming left V 10 bases short and J 0 bases short, with 12 bases between. CDR1 and CDR2 from the germline V gene are MNHNS and SASEGT. CDR3 sequence: CAIPGDMNTEAFF. DNA for the CDR3: TGTGCCATTCCAGGGGACATGAACACTGAAGCTTTCTTT.

A few counts support this clonotype. This chain connects TRBV20-1 to TRBJ2-7; 7 bases match TRBD2. CDR3 length: 11 residues. Germline loops: CDR1 DFQATT, CDR2 SNEGSKA (reference sequence). With V trimmed by 6 bases and J by 5 bases, 4 bases remained unmatched. The CDR3 region has the DNA TGCAGTGCCACCGCGGGGGACGAGCAGTACTTC. Encoded protein: CSATAGDEQYF.

This clonotype was seen a few times. A junction end diverges from the germline sequence, so it may reflect a read error. The chain employs TRBV3-1 and TRBJ2-2, with D unclear. CDR1 is LGHDT, CDR2 YNNKEL, per germline (reference sequence). The CDR3 sequence is 13 residues long. The CDR3 sequence is CASSERNPGELFF. The CDR3, as DNA: TGTGCCAGCAGTGAACGGAACCCCGGGGAGCTGTTTTTT.

The chain links TRBV29-1 to TRBJ2-7; 13 bases align to TRBD2. In germline, CDR1 is SQVTM, CDR2 ANQGSEA. This CDR3 region has 15 residues. Trimming removed 5 bases from V and 1 base from J; junction bases left unmatched: 5. The CDR3 DNA reads TGCAGCGTTCGCGGACTAGCGGGAGAATCCTACGAGCAGTACTTC. This sequence encodes CSVRGLAGESYEQYF.

The gene calls are TRBV7-6 and TRBJ2-5; 10 bases line up with TRBD2. The V segment lost 5 bases and the J segment 5 bases; nucleotides outside the gene matches: 8. Germline V gene sequence: CDR1 SGHVS, CDR2 FNYEAQ. This CDR3 is built from 15 residues. For the CDR3, the DNA is TGTGCCAGCAGCGATAGCGGGGGGTTTGAGGAGACCCAGTACTTC. As protein: CASSDSGGFEETQYF.

A few counts support this clonotype. Here the CDR3 DNA reads TGCAGTGCTAGAGGAGACCGGGGTGGCAATCAGCCCCAGCATTTT. Amino acids: CSARGDRGGNQPQHF. This sequence joins TRBV20-1 and TRBJ1-5; D is unresolved. In germline, CDR1 is DFQATT, CDR2 SNEGSKA (reference sequence). The V end was cut by 1 base, the J end by 2 bases, with 12 bases between. The CDR3 is 15 amino acids.

There are a few counts of this clonotype. J is TRBJ2-1 and V is TRBV27; TRBD2 agrees at 8 bases. Germline assignment: CDR1 MNHEY and CDR2 SMNVEV (reference sequence). This CDR3 has 16 amino acids. The J segment lost 8 bases and the V segment lost 2 bases, leaving 11 bases of the junction unmatched. CDR3 sequence: CASSLSGASGFDEQFF. CDR3 in DNA: TGTGCCAGCAGTTTAAGTGGGGCTAGCGGGTTTGATGAGCAGTTCTTC.

The rearrangement joins TRBV9 to TRBJ1-5; TRBD1 might be the D (6 bases). Trimming took 0 bases from V and 5 from J, leaving 9 bases between them. In germline, CDR1 is SGDLS, CDR2 YYNGEE. This CDR3 is built from 14 residues. CDR3 sequence: CASSVGTEDQPQHF. DNA for the CDR3: TGTGCCAGCAGCGTAGGGACAGAGGATCAGCCCCAGCATTTT.

V usage is TRBV6-2 or TRBV6-3 and J usage is TRBJ2-3; TRBD2 aligns across 11 bases. The CDR3 runs to 16 residues. J was trimmed by 4 bases and V by 7 bases; bases with no gene match: 10. Germline loops: CDR1 MNHEY, CDR2 SVGEGT. The CDR3 region is CASIGQLAGESDTQYF. Written as DNA, the CDR3 is TGTGCCAGCATTGGCCAACTAGCGGGAGAATCAGATACGCAGTATTTT.

This clonotype was counted only a few times. The V gene is TRBV9, the J gene TRBJ2-5; a weak D match, TRBD1 (5 bases). CDR1 is SGDLS and CDR2 is YYNGEE in the germline V gene. V was trimmed by 3 bases and J by 1 base, leaving 19 bases between them. The CDR3 runs to 17 residues. This CDR3 reads CASSGPSQVGPQETQYF. For the CDR3, the DNA is TGTGCCAGCAGCGGACCCAGCCAAGTGGGGCCCCAAGAGACCCAGTACTTC.

The table lists this clonotype with a few counts. The chain employs TRBV12-5 and TRBJ1-5, with unresolved D. The CDR3 consists of 13 residues. V lost 0 bases, J lost 4 bases, and 4 bases lay in between. Germline V gene sequence: CDR1 LGHNT, CDR2 FRNRAP. The CDR3 is CASGLVQNQPQHF. The CDR3 DNA follows: TGTGCTAGTGGTTTGGTACAAAATCAGCCCCAGCATTTT.

This clonotype was picked up many times. J is TRBJ1-6 and V is TRBV5-1; TRBD1 aligns across 8 bases. Per germline, CDR1 SGHRS and CDR2 YFSETQ. V dropped 5 bases and J dropped 7; count of bases not matched to a gene: 8. The CDR3 has 15 amino acids. This chain's CDR3 is CASRDSDRENSPLHF. The CDR3 DNA reads as TGCGCCAGCAGGGACTCGGACAGGGAAAATTCACCCCTCCACTTT.

J is TRBJ2-5 and V is TRBV7-8; D unresolved. The CDR3 totals 14 residues. Per the germline V gene, CDR1 is SGHVS and CDR2 is FQNEAQ. V lost 3 bases, J lost 2 bases, and 10 bases lay in between. The CDR3 reads CASSFQVVQETQYF. DNA of the CDR3: TGTGCCAGCAGCTTTCAGGTAGTTCAAGAGACCCAGTACTTC.

This chain uses TRBV5-6 with TRBJ2-5, with D unclear. The CDR3 loop spans 13 amino acids. The V and J ends lost 2 bases and 6 bases respectively, with 11 bases between them. The V gene's germline CDR1 is SGHDT and CDR2 YYEEEE. CDR3 residues: CASSFVSNKTQYF. Written as DNA, the CDR3 is TGTGCCAGCAGCTTTGTTAGCAATAAGACCCAGTACTTC.

Comments on this clonotype: Since a much larger clone is just one base distant, this may be a read error. The rearrangement joins TRBV2 to TRBJ2-2; no definite D call. The V gene's germline CDR1 is SNHLY and CDR2 FYNNEI. The germline V and J ends were trimmed by 9 bases and 9 bases, with 11 bases remaining between them. This CDR3 has 11 residues. CDR3 in amino acids: CASNLPWELFF. The CDR3, as DNA: TGTGCCAGTAACCTGCCCTGGGAGCTGTTTTTT.

The chain employs TRBV10-1 and TRBJ2-7, with TRBD2 as a possible D gene (6 bases). V was clipped by 9 bases and J by 5 bases, with 14 bases between them. Germline V CDR1 and CDR2: WNHNN, SYGVQD (reference sequence). The CDR3 runs to 12 residues. CDR3 in DNA: TGCGCCAGTAGCATCTCGGGGGACGAGCAGTACTTC. Translated, it gives CASSISGDEQYF.

This clonotype was counted only a few times. The rearrangement joins TRBV7-2 to TRBJ1-4; D possibly corresponds to TRBD1 (6 bases). V was clipped by 6 bases and J by 3 bases, with 14 bases between them. From germline, CDR1 is SGHTA and CDR2 FQGNSA. The CDR3 sequence is 15 residues long. The CDR3 DNA follows: TGTGCCAGCAGGCTAAACAGGGTAGCTAATGAAAAACTGTTTTTT. Its translation is CASRLNRVANEKLFF.

Only a few counts were recorded for this clonotype. This rearrangement joins TRBV27 to TRBJ2-3, with D hard to call. Germline lookup yields CDR1 MNHEY and CDR2 SMNVEV (reference sequence). CDR3 length equals 15 residues. Trimming cost V 2 bases and J 2 bases, with 11 bases left between them. The chain's CDR3 is CASSLGPAHTDTQYF. The CDR3 nucleotides read TGTGCCAGCAGTTTAGGGCCGGCGCACACAGATACGCAGTATTTT.

This clonotype has only a few counts. J is TRBJ2-3 and V is TRBV6-1; 7 positions agree with TRBD1. Trimming took 6 bases from V and 3 from J; bases not matched to a gene: 6. There are 14 residues in the CDR3. CDR1 is MNHNS, CDR2 SASEGT, per germline. The CDR3 region is CASRPTGITDTQYF. In DNA form, the CDR3 reads TGTGCCAGCAGACCGACAGGGATAACAGATACGCAGTATTTT.

This chain links TRBV12-5 with TRBJ2-1, with 8 bases that match TRBD2. With 7 bases clipped from V and 3 bases from J, the junction kept 8 bases outside the gene matches. This CDR3 has 15 amino acids. Per germline, CDR1 LGHNT and CDR2 FRNRAP. CDR3 residues: CASVRAGAVYNEQFF. CDR3 coding DNA: TGTGCTAGTGTTCGAGCGGGGGCCGTCTACAATGAGCAGTTCTTC.

The CDR3 nucleotides read TGTGCCAGCAGTTTGGGCCAGACTAGCACAGATACGCAGTATTTT. Translating it yields CASSLGQTSTDTQYF. This sequence joins TRBV12-3 or TRBV12-4 and TRBJ2-3; D call uncertain. The V end was cut by 3 bases, the J end by 0 bases, with 10 bases between. The CDR3 totals 15 residues.

The chain is built from TRBV12-3 or TRBV12-4 and TRBJ2-3; no firm D call. Deletions cut 5 bases from V and 2 bases from J, with 20 bases between. This CDR3 is built from 17 residues. The CDR3 DNA follows: TGTGCCAGCAGTCCGCTTCAAGGACCGAGCTTCACAGATACGCAGTATTTT. Protein sequence: CASSPLQGPSFTDTQYF.

Concerning this clonotype: A read error may explain this, as a much larger clone is one base away. The chain employs TRBV12-3 or TRBV12-4 and TRBJ1-1, with unresolved D. V was cut by 3 bases and J by 0 bases, with 8 bases left in between. CDR3 length: 14 residues. The CDR3: CASSFDGMNTEAFF. As DNA, the CDR3 is TGTGCCAGCAGTTTCGACGGTATGAACACTGAAGCTTTCTTT.